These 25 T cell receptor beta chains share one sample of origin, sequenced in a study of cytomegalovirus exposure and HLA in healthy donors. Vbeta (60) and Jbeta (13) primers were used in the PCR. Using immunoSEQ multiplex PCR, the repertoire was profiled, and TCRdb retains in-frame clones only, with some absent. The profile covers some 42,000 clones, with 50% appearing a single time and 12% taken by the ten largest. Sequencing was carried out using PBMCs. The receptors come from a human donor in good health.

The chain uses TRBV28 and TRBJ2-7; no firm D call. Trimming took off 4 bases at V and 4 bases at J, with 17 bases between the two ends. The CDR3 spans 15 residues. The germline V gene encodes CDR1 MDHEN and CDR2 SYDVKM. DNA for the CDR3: TGTGCCAGCAGTTCCCCCAGCGCGGTTGGGTACGAGCAGTACTTC. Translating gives CASSSPSAVGYEQYF.

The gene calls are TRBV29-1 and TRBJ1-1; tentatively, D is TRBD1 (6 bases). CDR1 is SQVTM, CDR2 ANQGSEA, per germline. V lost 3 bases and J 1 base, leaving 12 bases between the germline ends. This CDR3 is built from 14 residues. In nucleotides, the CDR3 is TGCAGCGTTGACCTACAGGGCGCGAACACTGAAGCTTTCTTT. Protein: CSVDLQGANTEAFF.

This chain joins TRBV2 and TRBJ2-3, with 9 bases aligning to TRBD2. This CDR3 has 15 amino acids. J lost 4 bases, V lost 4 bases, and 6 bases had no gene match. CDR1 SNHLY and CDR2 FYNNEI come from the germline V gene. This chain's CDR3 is CASSAGGGGADTQYF. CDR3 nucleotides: TGTGCCAGCAGTGCGGGCGGGGGGGGCGCAGATACGCAGTATTTT.

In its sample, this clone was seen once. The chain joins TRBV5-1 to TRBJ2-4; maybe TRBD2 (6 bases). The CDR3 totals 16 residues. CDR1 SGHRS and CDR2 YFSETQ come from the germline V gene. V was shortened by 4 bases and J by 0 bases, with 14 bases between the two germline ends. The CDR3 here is CASSGGWGLAKNIQYF. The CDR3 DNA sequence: TGCGCCAGCAGCGGGGGGTGGGGACTAGCCAAAAACATTCAGTACTTC.

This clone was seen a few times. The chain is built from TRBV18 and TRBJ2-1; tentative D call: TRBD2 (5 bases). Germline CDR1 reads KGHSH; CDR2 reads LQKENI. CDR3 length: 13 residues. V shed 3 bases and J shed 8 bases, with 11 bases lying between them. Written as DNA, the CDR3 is TGTGCCAGCTCACCCTGGACTTTGGATGAGCAGTTCTTC. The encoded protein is CASSPWTLDEQFF.

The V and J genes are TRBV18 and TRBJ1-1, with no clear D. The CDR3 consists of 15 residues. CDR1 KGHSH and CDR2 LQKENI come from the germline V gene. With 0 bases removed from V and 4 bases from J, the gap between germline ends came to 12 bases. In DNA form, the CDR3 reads TGTGCCAGCTCACCACCTTGGGCGGGGAGCACTGAAGCTTTCTTT. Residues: CASSPPWAGSTEAFF.

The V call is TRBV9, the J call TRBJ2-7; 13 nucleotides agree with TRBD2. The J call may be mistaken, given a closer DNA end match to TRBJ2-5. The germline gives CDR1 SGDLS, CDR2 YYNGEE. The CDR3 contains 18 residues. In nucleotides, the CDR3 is TGTGCCAGCAGCGCCATAGGGTGGGGACTAGCGGGACGAGAGACCCAGTACTTC. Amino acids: CASSAIGWGLAGRETQYF.

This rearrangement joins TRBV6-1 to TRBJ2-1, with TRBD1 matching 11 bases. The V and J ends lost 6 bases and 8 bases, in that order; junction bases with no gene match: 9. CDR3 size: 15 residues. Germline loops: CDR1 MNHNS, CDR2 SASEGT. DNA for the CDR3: TGTGCCAGCAGCCCTAGGACAGGGGGCGCCGATGAGCAGTTCTTC. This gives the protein CASSPRTGGADEQFF.

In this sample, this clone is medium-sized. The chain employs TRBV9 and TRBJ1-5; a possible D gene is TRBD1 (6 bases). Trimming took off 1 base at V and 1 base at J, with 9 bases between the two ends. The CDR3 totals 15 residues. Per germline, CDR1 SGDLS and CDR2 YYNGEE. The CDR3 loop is CASSVTGSSNQPQHF. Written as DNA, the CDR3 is TGTGCCAGCAGCGTAACAGGGTCGAGCAATCAGCCCCAGCATTTT.

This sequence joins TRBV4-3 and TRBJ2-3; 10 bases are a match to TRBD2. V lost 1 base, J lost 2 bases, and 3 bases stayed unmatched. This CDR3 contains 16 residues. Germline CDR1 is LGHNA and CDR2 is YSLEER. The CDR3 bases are TGCGCCAGCAGCCAAGCACTAGCGGGGTTCACAGATACGCAGTATTTT. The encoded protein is CASSQALAGFTDTQYF.

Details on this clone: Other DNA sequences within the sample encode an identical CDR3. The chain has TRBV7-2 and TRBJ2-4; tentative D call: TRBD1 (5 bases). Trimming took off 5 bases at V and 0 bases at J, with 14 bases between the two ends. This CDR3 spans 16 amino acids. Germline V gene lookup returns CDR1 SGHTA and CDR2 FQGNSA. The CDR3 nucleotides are TGTGCCAGCAGCACCCGACAGTTAATAGCCAAAAACATTCAGTACTTC. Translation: CASSTRQLIAKNIQYF.

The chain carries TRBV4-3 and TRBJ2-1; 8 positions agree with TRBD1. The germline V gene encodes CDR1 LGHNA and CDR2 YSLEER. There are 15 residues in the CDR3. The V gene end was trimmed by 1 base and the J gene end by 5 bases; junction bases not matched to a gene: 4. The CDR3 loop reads CASSQGGTGHNEQFF. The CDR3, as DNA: TGCGCCAGCAGCCAAGGTGGGACAGGTCACAATGAGCAGTTCTTC.

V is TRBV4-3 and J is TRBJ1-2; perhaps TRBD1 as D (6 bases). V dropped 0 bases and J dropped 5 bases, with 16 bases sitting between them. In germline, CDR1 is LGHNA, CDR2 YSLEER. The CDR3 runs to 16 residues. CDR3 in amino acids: CASSQDDSGGLYGYTF. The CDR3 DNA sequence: TGCGCCAGCAGCCAAGACGATTCGGGGGGCCTTTATGGCTACACCTTC.

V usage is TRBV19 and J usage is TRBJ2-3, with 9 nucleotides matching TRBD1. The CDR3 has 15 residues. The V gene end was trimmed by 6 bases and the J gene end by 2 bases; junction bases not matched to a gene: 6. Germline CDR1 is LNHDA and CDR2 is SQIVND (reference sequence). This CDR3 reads CASSPGTGLTDTQYF. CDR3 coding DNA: TGTGCCAGTAGCCCCGGGACAGGGCTCACAGATACGCAGTATTTT. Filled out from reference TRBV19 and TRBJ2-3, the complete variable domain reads DGGITQSPKYLFRKEGQNVTLSCEQNLNHDAMYWYRQDPGQGLRLIYYSQIVNDFQKGDIAEGYSVSREKKESFPLTVTSAQKNPTAFYLCASSPGTGLTDTQYFGPGTRLTVL.

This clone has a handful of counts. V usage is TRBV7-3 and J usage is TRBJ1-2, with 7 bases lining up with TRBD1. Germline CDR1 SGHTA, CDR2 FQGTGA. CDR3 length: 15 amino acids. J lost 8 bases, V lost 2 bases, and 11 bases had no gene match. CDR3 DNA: TGTGCCAGCAGCTTAGGCTCCGGGACAGCGGAGGGCTACACCTTC. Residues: CASSLGSGTAEGYTF.

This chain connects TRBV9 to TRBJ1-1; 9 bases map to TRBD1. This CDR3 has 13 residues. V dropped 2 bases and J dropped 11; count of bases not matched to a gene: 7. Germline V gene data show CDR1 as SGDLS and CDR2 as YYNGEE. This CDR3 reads CASSVTAGTGAFF. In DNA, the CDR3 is TGTGCCAGCAGCGTCACTGCCGGGACAGGGGCTTTCTTT.

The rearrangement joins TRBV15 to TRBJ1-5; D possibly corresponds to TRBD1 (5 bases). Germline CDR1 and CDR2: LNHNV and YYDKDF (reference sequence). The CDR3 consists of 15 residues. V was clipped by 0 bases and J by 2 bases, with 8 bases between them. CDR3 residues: CATSRELQGNQPQHF. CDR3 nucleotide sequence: TGTGCCACCAGCAGAGAGCTACAGGGCAATCAGCCCCAGCATTTT.

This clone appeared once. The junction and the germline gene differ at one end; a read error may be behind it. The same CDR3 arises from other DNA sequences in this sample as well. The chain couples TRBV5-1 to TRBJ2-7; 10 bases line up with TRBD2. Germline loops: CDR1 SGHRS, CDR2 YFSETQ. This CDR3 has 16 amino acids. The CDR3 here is CASSLLGSGGYTEQYF. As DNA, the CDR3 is TGTGCCAGCAGCTTATTGGGTAGCGGGGGGTATACCGAGCAGTACTTC.

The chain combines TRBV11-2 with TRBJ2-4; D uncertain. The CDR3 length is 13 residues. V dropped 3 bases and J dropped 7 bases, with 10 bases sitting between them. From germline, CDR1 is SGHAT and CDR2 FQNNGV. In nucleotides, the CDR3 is TGTGCCAGCAGCTTCCCCCGGGTGAACATTCAGTACTTC. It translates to CASSFPRVNIQYF. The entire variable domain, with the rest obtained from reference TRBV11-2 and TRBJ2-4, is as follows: EAGVAQSPRYKIIEKRQSVAFWCNPISGHATLYWYQQILGQGPKLLIQFQNNGVVDDSQLPKDRFSAERLKGVDSTLKIQPAKLEDSAVYLCASSFPRVNIQYFGAGTRLSVL.

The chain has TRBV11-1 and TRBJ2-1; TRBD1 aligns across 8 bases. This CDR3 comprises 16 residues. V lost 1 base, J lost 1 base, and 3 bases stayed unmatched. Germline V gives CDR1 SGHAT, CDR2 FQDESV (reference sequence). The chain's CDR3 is CASSLGGQGSYNEQFF. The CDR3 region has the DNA TGTGCCAGCAGCTTAGGTGGACAGGGTTCCTACAATGAGCAGTTCTTC.

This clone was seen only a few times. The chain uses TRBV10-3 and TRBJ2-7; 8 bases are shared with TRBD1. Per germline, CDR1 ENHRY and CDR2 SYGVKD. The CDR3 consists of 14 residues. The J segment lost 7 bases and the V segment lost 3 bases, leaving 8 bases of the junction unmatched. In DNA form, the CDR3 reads TGTGCCATCAGTGAAAAGGACAGGGTCTATGAGCAGTACTTC. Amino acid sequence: CAISEKDRVYEQYF.

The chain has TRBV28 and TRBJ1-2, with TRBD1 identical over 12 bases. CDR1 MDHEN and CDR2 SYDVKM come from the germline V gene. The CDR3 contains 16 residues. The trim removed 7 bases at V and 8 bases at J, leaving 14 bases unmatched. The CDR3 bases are TGTGCCAGCAATCTTGCGGGACAGGGGGCGGTATACGGCTACACCTTC. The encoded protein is CASNLAGQGAVYGYTF.

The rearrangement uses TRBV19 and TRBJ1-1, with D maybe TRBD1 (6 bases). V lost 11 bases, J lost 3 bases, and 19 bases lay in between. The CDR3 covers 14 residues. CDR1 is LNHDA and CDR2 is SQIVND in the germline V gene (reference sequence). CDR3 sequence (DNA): TGTGCCTGTTCATTCAGGGGTGGAGACACTGAAGCTTTCTTT. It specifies CACSFRGGDTEAFF.

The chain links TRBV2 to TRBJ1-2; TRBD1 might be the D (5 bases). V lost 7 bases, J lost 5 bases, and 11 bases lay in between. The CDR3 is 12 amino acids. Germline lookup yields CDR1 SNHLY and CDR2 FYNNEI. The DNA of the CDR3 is TGTGCCAGCAACCCAGGGTTATATGGCTACACCTTC. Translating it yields CASNPGLYGYTF.

CDR3 bases: TGCGCCAGCAGCTCGGGACAGCTGAACACTGAAGCTTTCTTT. Residues: CASSSGQLNTEAFF. This sequence joins TRBV5-1 and TRBJ1-1; TRBD1 matches at 7 bases. The V segment lost 3 bases and the J segment 0 bases; nucleotides outside the gene matches: 2. CDR3 length: 14 residues. Germline-derived CDR1 and CDR2 are SGHRS and YFSETQ.